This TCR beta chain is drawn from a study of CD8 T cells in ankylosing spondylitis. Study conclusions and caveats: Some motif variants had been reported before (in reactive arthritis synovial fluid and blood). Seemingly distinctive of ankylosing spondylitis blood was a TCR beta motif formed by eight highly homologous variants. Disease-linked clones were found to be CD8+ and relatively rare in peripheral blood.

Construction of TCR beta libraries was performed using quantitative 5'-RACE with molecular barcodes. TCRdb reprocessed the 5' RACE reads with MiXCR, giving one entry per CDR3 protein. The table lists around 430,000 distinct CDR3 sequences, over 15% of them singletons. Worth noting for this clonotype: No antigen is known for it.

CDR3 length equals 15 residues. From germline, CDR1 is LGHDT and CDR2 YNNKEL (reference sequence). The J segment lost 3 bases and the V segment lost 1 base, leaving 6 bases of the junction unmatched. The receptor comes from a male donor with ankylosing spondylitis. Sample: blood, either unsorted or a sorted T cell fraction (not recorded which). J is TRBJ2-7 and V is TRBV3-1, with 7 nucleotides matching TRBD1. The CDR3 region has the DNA TGTGCCAGCAGCCAAGCGCGGACAGGCGGCTACGAGCAGTACTTC. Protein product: CASSQARTGGYEQYF.